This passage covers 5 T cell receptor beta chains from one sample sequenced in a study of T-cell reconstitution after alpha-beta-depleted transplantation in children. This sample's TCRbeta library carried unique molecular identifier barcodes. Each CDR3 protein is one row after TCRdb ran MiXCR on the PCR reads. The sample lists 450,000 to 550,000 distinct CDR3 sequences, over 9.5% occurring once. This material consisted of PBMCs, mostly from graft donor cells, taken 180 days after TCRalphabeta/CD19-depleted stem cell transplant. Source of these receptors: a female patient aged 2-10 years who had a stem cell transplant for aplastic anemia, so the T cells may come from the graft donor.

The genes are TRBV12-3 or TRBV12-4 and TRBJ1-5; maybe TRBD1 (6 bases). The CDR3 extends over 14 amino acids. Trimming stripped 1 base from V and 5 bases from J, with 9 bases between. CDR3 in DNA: TGTGCCAGCAGTTTAGGACAGGCCCATCAGCCCCAGCATTTT. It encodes CASSLGQAHQPQHF.

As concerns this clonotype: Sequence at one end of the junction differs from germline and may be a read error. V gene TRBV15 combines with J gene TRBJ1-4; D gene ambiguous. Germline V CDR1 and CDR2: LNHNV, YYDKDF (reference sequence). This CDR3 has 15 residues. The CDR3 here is CATSRVGATTEKLFF. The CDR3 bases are TGTGCCACCAGCAGGGTTGGTGCAACTACTGAAAAACTGTTTTTT. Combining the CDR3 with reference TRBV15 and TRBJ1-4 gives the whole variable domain DAMVIQNPRYQVTQFGKPVTLSCSQTLNHNVMYWYQQKSSQAPKLLFHYYDKDFNNEADTPDNFQSRRPNTSFCFLDIRSPGLGDTAMYLCATSRVGATTEKLFFGSGTQLSVL.

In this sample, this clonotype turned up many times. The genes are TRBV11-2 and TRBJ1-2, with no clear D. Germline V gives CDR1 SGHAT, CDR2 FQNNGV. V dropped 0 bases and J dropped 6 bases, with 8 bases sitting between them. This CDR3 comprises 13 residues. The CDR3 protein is CASSLDIWDGYTF. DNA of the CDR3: TGTGCCAGCAGCTTAGATATCTGGGATGGCTACACCTTC.

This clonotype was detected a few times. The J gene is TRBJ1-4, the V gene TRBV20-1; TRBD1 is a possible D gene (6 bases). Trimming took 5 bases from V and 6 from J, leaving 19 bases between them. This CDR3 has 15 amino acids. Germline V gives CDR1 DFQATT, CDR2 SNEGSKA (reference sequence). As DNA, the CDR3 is TGCAGTGCTTTCTTCGGACAGCCTGAGGATGAAAAACTGTTTTTT. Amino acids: CSAFFGQPEDEKLFF.

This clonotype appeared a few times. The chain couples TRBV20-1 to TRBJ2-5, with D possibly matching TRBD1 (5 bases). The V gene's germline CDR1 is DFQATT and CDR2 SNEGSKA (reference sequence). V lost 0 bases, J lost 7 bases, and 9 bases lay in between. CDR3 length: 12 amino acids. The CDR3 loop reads CSARDGAATQYF. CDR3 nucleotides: TGCAGTGCTAGAGATGGGGCGGCGACCCAGTACTTC.